A single sample gave rise to the 27 T cell receptor beta chains below, sequenced in a study of regulatory T cells in long-lasting Graves disease. Both iRepertoire HTBI primers and Arm-PCR of CDR3 regions were used to build the TCR beta libraries. TCRdb used MiXCR to reprocess the multiplex PCR reads, holding one entry per CDR3 protein. The table includes under 700,000 distinct CDR3 sequences, more than 15% detected once. Noted time point: newly diagnosed GD, antithyroid drugs for less than 3 months. PBMC RNA was the source of the TCR library. This sample was shared with a second study, whose subject was T cells in Graves' hyperthyroidism and ophthalmopathy.

Sequenced material: peripheral blood mononuclear cells (PBMCs), taken at new diagnosis, from a patient treated with antithyroid drugs. The receptors were gathered from a woman aged 35 to 60 with Graves disease.

This clonotype occurred many times. The chain couples TRBV2 to TRBJ1-1; tentative D call: TRBD1 (6 bases). Germline values: CDR1 SNHLY, CDR2 FYNNEI. The CDR3 has 15 amino acids. The ends were cut back, 2 bases at V and 6 bases at J, with 16 bases in the middle. CDR3 sequence: CASSELGTRQSEAFF. CDR3 bases: TGTGCCAGCAGTGAACTCGGGACACGACAATCTGAAGCTTTCTTT. Variable domain in full (rest from reference TRBV2 and TRBJ1-1): EPEVTQTPSHQVTQMGQEVILRCVPISNHLYFYWYRQILGQKVEFLVSFYNNEISEKSEIFDDQFSVERPDGSNFTLKIRSTKLEDSAMYFCASSELGTRQSEAFFGQGTRLTVV.

The rearrangement uses TRBV2 and TRBJ2-1; D may match TRBD1 or TRBD2 (5 bases each). V was cut by 5 bases and J by 6 bases, with 14 bases left in between. Germline CDR1 and CDR2: SNHLY and FYNNEI. CDR3 length: 14 amino acids. The CDR3 sequence is CASSTGDLGNEQFF. CDR3 DNA: TGTGCCAGCAGTACTGGGGACCTAGGCAATGAGCAGTTCTTC.

This clonotype was counted at least ten times. This chain uses TRBV6-1 with TRBJ1-1; D gene uncertain. CDR1 is MNHNS, CDR2 SASEGT, per germline. The CDR3 is made up of 13 amino acids. V gave up 8 bases and J gave up 1 base, with 11 bases separating them. The CDR3 reads CASHYGPNTEAFF. In nucleotides, the CDR3 is TGTGCCAGCCATTACGGGCCGAACACTGAAGCTTTCTTT.

This clonotype was recorded at least ten times. V usage is TRBV5-1 and J usage is TRBJ2-7; 9 nucleotides align to TRBD1. The CDR3 covers 13 residues. Germline V gene sequence: CDR1 SGHRS, CDR2 YFSETQ. Germline trimming cut 4 bases from V and 7 bases from J; bases unmatched to any gene: 6. The CDR3 bases are TGCGCCAGCAGCCCCGGGACAGGGAGGGAGCAGTACTTC. Its protein product is CASSPGTGREQYF. The whole variable domain, remainder taken from reference TRBV5-1 and TRBJ2-7, is KAGVTQTPRYLIKTRGQQVTLSCSPISGHRSVSWYQQTPGQGLQFLFEYFSETQRNKGNFPGRFSGRQFSNSRSEMNVSTLELGDSALYLCASSPGTGREQYFGPGTRLTVT.

This chain joins TRBV28 and TRBJ1-1; 9 bases map to TRBD1. V gave up 6 bases and J gave up 3 bases; unmatched junction bases: 11. The CDR3 is 16 amino acids. CDR1 MDHEN and CDR2 SYDVKM come from the germline V gene. CDR3 bases: TGTGCCAGCAGGGGACAGGGCGGCAGGAGGGACACTGAAGCTTTCTTT. It codes for CASRGQGGRRDTEAFF.

The chain employs TRBV10-3 and TRBJ2-1, with TRBD1 matching over 8 bases. CDR1 and CDR2 (germline): ENHRY, SYGVKD. The length of the CDR3 is 13 residues. V shed 6 bases and J 3 bases; nucleotides not matched to a gene: 1. CDR3 in amino acids: CAISGTGYNEQFF. The CDR3 DNA is TGTGCCATCAGCGGGACAGGCTACAATGAGCAGTTCTTC.

This clonotype showed up many times. The chain couples TRBV7-9 to TRBJ1-1, with D unresolved. Between the trimmed V and J ends, which lost 3 bases and 4 bases, there was a span of 18 bases. Germline assignment: CDR1 SEHNR and CDR2 FQNEAQ (reference sequence). The CDR3 has 16 residues. Written as DNA, the CDR3 is TGTGCCAGCAGCTTTAGCAGGATTGCGAGGAGCACTGAAGCTTTCTTT. Translated, it gives CASSFSRIARSTEAFF.

This clonotype was observed at least ten times. The chain recombines TRBV20-1 with TRBJ1-2; no firm D call. CDR1 DFQATT and CDR2 SNEGSKA come from the germline V gene (reference sequence). The CDR3 is made up of 10 amino acids. The DNA for the CDR3 is TGCAGCACCCCAAACTATGGCTACACCTTC. This sequence encodes CSTPNYGYTF.

This clonotype came up a few times. The gene calls are TRBV7-3 and TRBJ1-1; D gene unclear. CDR1 is SGHTA and CDR2 is FQGTGA in the germline V gene. V shed 3 bases and J shed 1 base, with 12 bases lying between them. This CDR3 is 15 amino acids long. As DNA, the CDR3 is TGTGCCAGCAGCTTCCGCCGTCCAGAGAACACTGAAGCTTTCTTT. Its protein product is CASSFRRPENTEAFF.

This clonotype was observed at least ten times. The rearrangement joins TRBV20-1 to TRBJ1-5; TRBD1 might be the D (6 bases). Germline V gene sequence: CDR1 DFQATT, CDR2 SNEGSKA (reference sequence). V was clipped by 0 bases and J by 7 bases, with 16 bases between them. CDR3 length equals 15 residues. The CDR3 sequence: CSARDMSGAGQPQHF. For the CDR3, the DNA is TGCAGTGCTAGAGATATGTCAGGGGCCGGGCAGCCCCAGCATTTT.

The chain joins TRBV20-1 to TRBJ1-2; 10 nucleotides match TRBD1. Germline values: CDR1 DFQATT, CDR2 SNEGSKA (reference sequence). The trim removed 4 bases at V and 5 bases at J, leaving 1 base unmatched. The CDR3 spans 12 residues. CDR3 bases: TGCAGTGCTATGGACAGGGGGTATGGCTACACCTTC. It encodes CSAMDRGYGYTF.

This clonotype was counted at least ten times. The CDR3 loop reads CASSHRDTDTQYF. The CDR3 DNA is TGTGCCAGCAGTCACCGGGACACGGATACGCAGTATTTT. The chain has TRBV28 and TRBJ2-3; D possibly corresponds to TRBD1 (6 bases). V was pared by 5 bases and J by 6 bases, with 12 bases between. The CDR3 sequence is 13 residues long. In germline, CDR1 is MDHEN, CDR2 SYDVKM.

J is TRBJ1-1 and V is TRBV12-3 or TRBV12-4, with D unresolved. Trimming cost V 5 bases and J 10 bases, with 14 bases left between them. The length of the CDR3 is 12 residues. CDR3 sequence (DNA): TGTGCCAGCAGTCCCTCACCCGGCGGAGCTTTCTTT. Protein product: CASSPSPGGAFF.

The rearrangement joins TRBV27 to TRBJ2-3; D is perhaps TRBD1 (6 bases). Germline CDR1 reads MNHEY; CDR2 reads SMNVEV (reference sequence). Trimming shortened V by 6 bases and J by 1 base, and 17 bases separated the two germline ends. The CDR3 has 16 amino acids. The CDR3 is CASRTRDIEGTDTQYF. CDR3 in DNA: TGTGCCAGCAGAACCCGGGACATAGAAGGCACAGATACGCAGTATTTT.

This clonotype was picked up many times. V gene TRBV12-3 or TRBV12-4 combines with J gene TRBJ2-7; perhaps D is TRBD1 or TRBD2 (5 bases each). CDR3 length: 14 amino acids. The V gene lost 6 bases and the J gene lost 5 bases, with 17 bases spanning the gap. The CDR3: CASRPGRGRDEQYF. The CDR3 nucleotides are TGTGCCAGCAGACCGGGAAGGGGAAGGGACGAGCAGTACTTC.

In its sample, this clonotype was seen a few times. The chain is built from TRBV12-3 or TRBV12-4 and TRBJ2-2, with TRBD2 matching 7 bases. V trimming: 5 bases; J trimming: 4 bases; junction bases outside the gene matches: 7. The CDR3 consists of 15 residues. CDR3 DNA sequence: TGTGCCAGCAGTCCACTAGCGCCAGGCACCGGGGAGCTGTTTTTT. Protein: CASSPLAPGTGELFF.

Many counts were recorded for this clonotype. The chain is built from TRBV20-1 and TRBJ1-1; 8 bases line up with TRBD1. Trimming at V came to 3 bases and at J to 4 bases, leaving 7 bases not matched to a gene. The CDR3 extends over 14 amino acids. The germline CDR1 and CDR2 sequences are DFQATT and SNEGSKA (reference sequence). The CDR3 spells CSARVTGVGTEAFF. In DNA, the CDR3 is TGCAGTGCTAGGGTGACAGGGGTAGGCACTGAAGCTTTCTTT.

A few counts support this clonotype. The chain uses TRBV6-1 and TRBJ1-1; D is possibly TRBD1 (6 bases). V lost 5 bases, J lost 3 bases, and 16 bases lay in between. CDR1 MNHNS and CDR2 SASEGT come from the germline V gene. This CDR3 is built from 15 residues. CDR3 residues: CASSPTNRVDTEAFF. The CDR3 nucleotides are TGTGCCAGCAGTCCAACCAACAGGGTTGACACTGAAGCTTTCTTT.

This clonotype came up many times. This chain uses TRBV6-1 with TRBJ2-7; 8 bases line up with TRBD1. From germline, CDR1 is MNHNS and CDR2 SASEGT. The CDR3 has 16 amino acids. The V gene end was trimmed by 5 bases and the J gene end by 2 bases; junction bases not matched to a gene: 11. The CDR3 protein is CASSPAQEQGAYEQYF. The CDR3 DNA is TGTGCCAGCAGTCCCGCCCAAGAACAGGGGGCCTACGAGCAGTACTTC.

The sample holds a few counts of this clonotype. The rearrangement joins TRBV6-1 to TRBJ2-2; 7 bases line up with TRBD2. This CDR3 spans 14 amino acids. Germline assignment: CDR1 MNHNS and CDR2 SASEGT. Trimming cost V 2 bases and J 4 bases; bases outside gene matches: 1. DNA for the CDR3: TGTGCCAGCAGTGAACGGGGGGTCACCGGGGAGCTGTTTTTT. It yields the protein CASSERGVTGELFF.

The sample holds a few counts of this clonotype. The chain uses TRBV30 and TRBJ1-2, with D possibly being TRBD1 (6 bases). Germline assignment: CDR1 GTSNPN and CDR2 SVGIG (reference sequence). This CDR3 is 11 amino acids long. Trimming stripped 3 bases from V and 11 bases from J, with 13 bases between. CDR3 amino acids: CAWRRTEKYTF. The CDR3 DNA reads TGTGCCTGGAGGAGGACAGAAAAATACACCTTC. The full variable domain, rest sourced from reference TRBV30 and TRBJ1-2, is SQTIHQWPATLVQPVGSPLSLECTVEGTSNPNLYWYRQAAGRGLQLLFYSVGIGQISSEVPQNLSASRPQDRQFILSSKKLLLSDSGFYLCAWRRTEKYTFGSGTRLTVV.

This clonotype appeared many times. The rearrangement links TRBV28 to TRBJ1-2; the D gene is possibly TRBD1 (5 bases). The CDR3 contains 15 residues. The V gene's germline CDR1 is MDHEN and CDR2 SYDVKM. The V end was cut by 8 bases, the J end by 5 bases, with 21 bases between. The CDR3 is CASGAWTPEPYGYTF. As DNA, the CDR3 is TGTGCCAGCGGGGCGTGGACACCGGAACCTTATGGCTACACCTTC.

This clonotype was seen a few times. The genes are TRBV18 and TRBJ2-5; 9 bases align to TRBD2. Germline trimming cut 5 bases from V and 2 bases from J; bases unmatched to any gene: 6. The germline V gene has CDR1 KGHSH and CDR2 LQKENI. The CDR3 has 15 residues. The CDR3 DNA reads TGTGCCAGCTCATCTAGCGGGGCGATGCAAGAGACCCAGTACTTC. Translating gives CASSSSGAMQETQYF. Complete variable domain (other parts from reference TRBV18 and TRBJ2-5): NAGVMQNPRHLVRRRGQEARLRCSPMKGHSHVYWYRQLPEEGLKFMVYLQKENIIDESGMPKERFSAEFPKEGPSILRIQQVVRGDSAAYFCASSSSGAMQETQYFGPGTRLLVL.

This clonotype was seen many times. The chain employs TRBV7-8 and TRBJ2-3, with a possible D match to TRBD1 (6 bases). The germline V gene encodes CDR1 SGHVS and CDR2 FQNEAQ. Trimming took off 5 bases at V and 0 bases at J, with 15 bases between the two ends. This CDR3 is built from 16 residues. The CDR3 DNA reads TGTGCCAGCAGCCCAGGGACACTAACTAGCACAGATACGCAGTATTTT. It specifies CASSPGTLTSTDTQYF. Full variable domain (missing parts from reference TRBV7-8 and TRBJ2-3): GAGVSQSPRYKVAKRGQDVALRCDPISGHVSLFWYQQALGQGPEFLTYFQNEAQLDKSGLPSDRFFAERPEGSVSTLKIQRTQQEDSAVYLCASSPGTLTSTDTQYFGPGTRLTVL.

This clonotype was counted many times. The rearrangement links TRBV18 to TRBJ1-1; no reliable D call. Trimming removed 1 base at V and 1 base at J, with 7 bases between. The CDR3 runs to 14 residues. Germline assignment: CDR1 KGHSH and CDR2 LQKENI. The chain's CDR3 is CASSPLPANTEAFF. In DNA form, the CDR3 reads TGTGCCAGCTCACCACTACCAGCGAACACTGAAGCTTTCTTT.

This clonotype showed up just a few times. This chain links TRBV3-1 with TRBJ1-3; D is undetermined. The V and J ends lost 1 base and 4 bases respectively, with 5 bases between them. CDR1 LGHDT and CDR2 YNNKEL come from the germline V gene (reference sequence). This CDR3 region has 13 residues. The CDR3 sequence: CASSQVVGNTIYF. DNA of the CDR3: TGTGCCAGCAGCCAAGTTGTGGGAAACACCATATATTTT.

This clonotype was counted ten times or more. The chain combines TRBV20-1 with TRBJ1-1; possibly TRBD1 for D (5 bases). The CDR3 length is 15 residues. Germline CDR1 reads DFQATT; CDR2 reads SNEGSKA (reference sequence). V dropped 4 bases and J dropped 0 bases, with 15 bases sitting between them. The CDR3 here is CSATIARDLNTEAFF. In nucleotides, the CDR3 is TGCAGTGCTACGATCGCCCGGGACTTGAACACTGAAGCTTTCTTT.